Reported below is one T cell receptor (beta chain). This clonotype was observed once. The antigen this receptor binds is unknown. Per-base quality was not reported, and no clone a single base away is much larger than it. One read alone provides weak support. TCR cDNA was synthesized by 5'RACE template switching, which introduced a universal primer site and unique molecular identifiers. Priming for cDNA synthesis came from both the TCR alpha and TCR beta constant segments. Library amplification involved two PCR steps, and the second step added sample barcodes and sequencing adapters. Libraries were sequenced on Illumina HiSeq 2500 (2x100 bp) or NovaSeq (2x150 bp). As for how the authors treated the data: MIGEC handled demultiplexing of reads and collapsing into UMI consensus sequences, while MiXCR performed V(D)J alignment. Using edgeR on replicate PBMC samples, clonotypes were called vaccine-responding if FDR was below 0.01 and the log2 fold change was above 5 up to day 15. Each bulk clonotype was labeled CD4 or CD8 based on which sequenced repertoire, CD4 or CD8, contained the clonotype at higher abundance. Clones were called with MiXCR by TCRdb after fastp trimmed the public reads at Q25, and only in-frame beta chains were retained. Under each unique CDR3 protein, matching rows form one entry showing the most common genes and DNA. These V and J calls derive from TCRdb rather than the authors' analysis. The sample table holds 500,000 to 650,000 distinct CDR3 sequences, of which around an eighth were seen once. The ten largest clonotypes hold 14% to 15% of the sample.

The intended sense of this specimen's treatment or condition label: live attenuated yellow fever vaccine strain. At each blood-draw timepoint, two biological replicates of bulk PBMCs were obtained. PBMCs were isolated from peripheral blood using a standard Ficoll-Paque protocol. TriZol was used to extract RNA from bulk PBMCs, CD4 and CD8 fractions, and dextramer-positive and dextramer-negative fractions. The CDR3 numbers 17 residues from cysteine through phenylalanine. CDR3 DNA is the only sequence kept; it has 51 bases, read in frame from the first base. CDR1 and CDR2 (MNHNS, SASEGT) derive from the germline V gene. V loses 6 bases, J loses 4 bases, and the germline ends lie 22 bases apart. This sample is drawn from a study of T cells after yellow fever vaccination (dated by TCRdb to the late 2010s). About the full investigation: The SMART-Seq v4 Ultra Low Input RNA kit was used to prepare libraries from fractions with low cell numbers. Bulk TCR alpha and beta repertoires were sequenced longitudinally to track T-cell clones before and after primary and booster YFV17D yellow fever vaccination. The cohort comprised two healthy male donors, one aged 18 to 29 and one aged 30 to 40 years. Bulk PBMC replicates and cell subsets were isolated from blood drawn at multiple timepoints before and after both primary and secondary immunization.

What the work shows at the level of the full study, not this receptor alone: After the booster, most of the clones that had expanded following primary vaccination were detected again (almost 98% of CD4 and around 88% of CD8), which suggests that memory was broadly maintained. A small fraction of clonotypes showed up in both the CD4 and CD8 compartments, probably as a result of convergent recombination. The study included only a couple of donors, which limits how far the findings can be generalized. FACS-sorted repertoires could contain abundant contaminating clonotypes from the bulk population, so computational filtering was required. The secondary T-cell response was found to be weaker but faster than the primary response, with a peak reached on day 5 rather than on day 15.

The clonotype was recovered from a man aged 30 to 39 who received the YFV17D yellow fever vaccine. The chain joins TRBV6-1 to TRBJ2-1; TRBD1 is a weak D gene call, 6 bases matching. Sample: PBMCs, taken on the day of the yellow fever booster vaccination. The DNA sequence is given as TGTGCCAGCAGCACATTAACAGGGACGGGTGGATACAATGAGCAGTTCTTC. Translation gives CASSTLTGTGGYNEQFF.